These 26 T cell receptor beta chains were sequenced from one sample in a study of blood T cell repertoires in COVID-19. Clones were read by immunoSEQ multiplex PCR, and TCRdb kept only the in-frame ones, dropping some. The sample holds roughly 120,000 clones; 86% are singletons and the top ten take approximately 8%. Specimen: peripheral blood. The receptors here all came from a man aged 65 to 85 who had recovered from COVID-19.

The chain employs TRBV7-9 and TRBJ2-4, with unresolved D. Trimming took off 5 bases at V and 10 bases at J, with 9 bases between the two ends. The CDR3 is 11 residues long. Germline CDR1 and CDR2: SEHNR and FQNEAQ (reference sequence). CDR3 sequence: CASSVQYIQYF. The CDR3, as DNA: TGTGCCAGCAGCGTCCAGTATATTCAGTACTTC.

The CDR3 spells CASSVNDREIWNSPLHF. For the CDR3, the DNA is TGTGCCAGCAGCGTCAATGACAGGGAAATTTGGAATTCACCCCTCCACTTT. The chain joins TRBV9 to TRBJ1-6; 7 nucleotides match TRBD1. Germline CDR1 SGDLS, CDR2 YYNGEE. The CDR3 length is 17 residues. The J segment lost 7 bases and the V segment lost 2 bases, leaving 12 bases of the junction unmatched.

This chain links TRBV6-2 or TRBV6-3 with TRBJ1-2, with 11 bases fitting TRBD1. J gave up 4 bases and V 5 bases, and 12 bases lay outside the gene matches. This CDR3 comprises 17 residues. Germline V lookup: CDR1 MNHEY, CDR2 SVGEGT. As DNA, the CDR3 is TGTGCCAGCAGTCCGTGGACAGGGGGCTTATCTAGCTATGGCTACACCTTC. Its translation: CASSPWTGGLSSYGYTF.

This clone was observed once. In DNA form, the CDR3 reads TGTGCCAGCAGCCTTGCCGGGACAGGGGAAGAGACCCAGTACTTC. It specifies CASSLAGTGEETQYF. V gene TRBV7-2 combines with J gene TRBJ2-5, with 10 bases aligning to TRBD1. The CDR3 is made up of 15 amino acids. Germline V CDR1 and CDR2: SGHTA, FQGNSA. V gave up 5 bases and J gave up 3 bases; unmatched junction bases: 6.

V and J are TRBV24-1 and TRBJ1-2; 10 bases agree with TRBD1. This CDR3 contains 16 residues. CDR1 KGHDR and CDR2 SFDVKD come from the germline V gene. V was pared by 3 bases and J by 8 bases, with 11 bases of the junction left unmatched. The CDR3 is CATSDHTRTGGRGYTF. Written as DNA, the CDR3 is TGTGCCACCAGTGATCATACGAGGACAGGGGGAAGAGGCTACACCTTC.

This clone has more than one count but fewer than ten. The J gene is TRBJ2-1, the V gene TRBV5-1, with 8 bases identical to TRBD1. The CDR3 consists of 18 residues. Looked up from germline, CDR1 is SGHRS and CDR2 is YFSETQ. Trimming at V came to 5 bases and at J to 0 bases, leaving 13 bases not matched to a gene. CDR3 coding DNA: TGCGCCAGCAGATCCGGGACAGGAGATGCCAGCTCCTACAATGAGCAGTTCTTC. Amino acids: CASRSGTGDASSYNEQFF.

The V call is TRBV5-5, the J call TRBJ2-3; TRBD2 matches at 11 bases. In germline, CDR1 is SGHKS, CDR2 YYEKEE (reference sequence). Unmatched junction bases numbered 9, after V lost 6 bases and J lost 6 bases. This CDR3 has 15 residues. The CDR3 is CASTLGLAGGDTQYF. In nucleotides, the CDR3 is TGTGCCAGCACCCTAGGACTAGCGGGTGGCGATACGCAGTATTTT.

This chain joins TRBV28 and TRBJ1-1; 9 nucleotides match TRBD1. The J segment lost 1 base and the V segment lost 10 bases, leaving 4 bases of the junction unmatched. There are 13 residues in the CDR3. Germline CDR1 MDHEN, CDR2 SYDVKM. The CDR3 spells CAIGDRANTEAFF. The CDR3 DNA reads as TGTGCCATCGGGGACAGGGCGAACACTGAAGCTTTCTTT. Based on the CDR3 plus reference TRBV28 and TRBJ1-1, the full variable domain is DVKVTQSSRYLVKRTGEKVFLECVQDMDHENMFWYRQDPGLGLRLIYFSYDVKMKEKGDIPEGYSVSREKKERFSLILESASTNQTSMYLCAIGDRANTEAFFGQGTRLTVV.

This clone has only one observation. The chain joins TRBV18 to TRBJ1-1; D not certain. The CDR3 is 14 residues long. Germline CDR1 and CDR2: KGHSH and LQKENI. With 6 bases removed from V and 0 bases from J, the gap between germline ends came to 11 bases. CDR3 loop: CASSAGLMNTEAFF. As DNA, the CDR3 is TGTGCCAGCTCCGCGGGCCTGATGAACACTGAAGCTTTCTTT.

This clone was found once. The genes are TRBV24-1 and TRBJ1-1; D is perhaps TRBD1 (6 bases). The V and J ends lost 7 bases and 0 bases respectively, with 20 bases between them. The CDR3 is made up of 17 amino acids. Germline V gene sequence: CDR1 KGHDR, CDR2 SFDVKD. The CDR3 region is CATSHYLFDRMNTEAFF. The CDR3 DNA reads as TGTGCCACCAGCCACTATTTATTTGACAGGATGAACACTGAAGCTTTCTTT.

This chain joins TRBV5-6 and TRBJ1-4, with a weak D call TRBD1 (5 bases). V lost 1 base and J 7 bases, leaving 11 bases between the germline ends. The CDR3 consists of 14 residues. Germline-derived CDR1 and CDR2 are SGHDT and YYEEEE. The CDR3 coding sequence is TGTGCCAGCAGCTTGATCAGGGCGAGTGAAAAACTGTTTTTT. It specifies CASSLIRASEKLFF.

This chain joins TRBV4-1 and TRBJ2-1, with TRBD2 matching 11 bases. Trimming cost V 4 bases and J 3 bases; bases outside gene matches: 8. Germline assignment: CDR1 MGHRA and CDR2 YSYEKL. This CDR3 spans 17 amino acids. DNA of the CDR3: TGCGCCAGCAGCCCGCTTTCCGGGACTAGCGGCTACAATGAGCAGTTCTTC. Translating it yields CASSPLSGTSGYNEQFF.

The rearrangement uses TRBV15 and TRBJ2-7, with D perhaps matching TRBD2 (5 bases). Germline assignment: CDR1 LNHNV and CDR2 YYDKDF (reference sequence). CDR3 size: 16 residues. Trimming left V 0 bases short and J 3 bases short, with 15 bases between. The CDR3, as DNA: TGTGCCACCAGCAGAGATCTGTCCGGGAACGGCTACGAGCAGTACTTC. Amino acid sequence: CATSRDLSGNGYEQYF.

This sequence joins TRBV24-1 and TRBJ2-1, with TRBD2 matching 15 bases. This CDR3 contains 19 residues. The ends lost 4 bases at V and 8 bases at J; junction bases unmatched: 14. Germline lookup yields CDR1 KGHDR and CDR2 SFDVKD. DNA of the CDR3: TGTGCCACCAGTGACGGGGGACTAGCGGGGGGCTCAGGTAAAGATGAGCAGTTCTTC. Protein: CATSDGGLAGGSGKDEQFF.

The chain combines TRBV4-2 with TRBJ2-1; 8 bases fit TRBD2. The CDR3 contains 17 residues. Germline loops: CDR1 LGHNA, CDR2 YNFKEQ. V dropped 2 bases and J dropped 0; count of bases not matched to a gene: 6. The CDR3 DNA follows: TGTGCCAGCAGCCAAAGCCAAAGCGGGAGCTCCTACAATGAGCAGTTCTTC. Residues: CASSQSQSGSSYNEQFF.

J is TRBJ1-1 and V is TRBV5-1; perhaps TRBD1 as D (6 bases). Germline V CDR1 and CDR2: SGHRS, YFSETQ. CDR3 length: 15 residues. Trimming left V 4 bases short and J 1 base short, with 14 bases between. The CDR3 here is CASSATGSENTEAFF. CDR3 bases: TGCGCCAGCAGCGCAACAGGGTCCGAGAACACTGAAGCTTTCTTT.

The genes are TRBV5-1 and TRBJ2-7; weak D call: TRBD1 (6 bases). The germline V gene has CDR1 SGHRS and CDR2 YFSETQ. V lost 5 bases and J 2 bases, leaving 8 bases between the germline ends. The CDR3 is made up of 12 amino acids. The CDR3 DNA reads as TGCGCCAGCAGACAGGGAGCCTACGAGCAGTACTTC. Its translation is CASRQGAYEQYF.

The chain has TRBV19 and TRBJ1-2; no clear D. CDR3 size: 14 residues. Trimming removed 6 bases at V and 8 bases at J, with 19 bases between. Germline V gene data show CDR1 as LNHDA and CDR2 as SQIVND (reference sequence). CDR3 residues: CASSRRVIYGGYTF. The CDR3 coding sequence is TGTGCCAGTAGCCGGCGTGTAATCTACGGGGGCTACACCTTC.

This clone showed up just once. The chain recombines TRBV28 with TRBJ1-2, with D hard to call. Germline V gene lookup returns CDR1 MDHEN and CDR2 SYDVKM. This CDR3 has 13 amino acids. V was cut by 5 bases and J by 4 bases, with 11 bases left in between. CDR3 amino acids: CASSIVELYGYTF. CDR3 sequence (DNA): TGTGCCAGCAGTATAGTGGAGCTCTATGGCTACACCTTC.

The rearrangement uses TRBV6-5 and TRBJ1-2; 7 bases agree with TRBD1. J was trimmed by 5 bases and V by 6 bases; bases with no gene match: 6. The germline CDR1 and CDR2 sequences are MNHEY and SVGAGI. The CDR3 runs to 13 residues. The CDR3, as DNA: TGTGCCAGCAGGGAGGGACAGATGTATGGCTACACCTTC. Translating gives CASREGQMYGYTF.

The genes are TRBV4-3 and TRBJ1-6; no clear D. The V end was cut by 1 base, the J end by 5 bases, with 12 bases between. Looked up from germline, CDR1 is LGHNA and CDR2 is YSLEER. The CDR3 has 16 amino acids. The CDR3 sequence: CASSQVPGYNNSPLHF. The CDR3 region has the DNA TGCGCCAGCAGCCAAGTCCCGGGGTATAATAATTCACCCCTCCACTTT.

The rearrangement uses TRBV29-1 and TRBJ2-2; 11 bases match TRBD2. The CDR3 has 16 amino acids. After removal of 6 bases from V and 1 base from J, the junction contained 7 bases not matched to a gene. Per germline, CDR1 SQVTM and CDR2 ANQGSEA. CDR3 in DNA: TGCAGCGTCGACACCGGGACTAGCGGGAACACCGGGGAGCTGTTTTTT. It yields the protein CSVDTGTSGNTGELFF.

This chain joins TRBV18 and TRBJ1-1; D is uncertain. V was cut by 3 bases and J by 5 bases, with 16 bases left in between. The CDR3 is 15 amino acids. CDR1 KGHSH and CDR2 LQKENI come from the germline V gene. The CDR3 here is CASSPVESSETEAFF. The DNA for the CDR3 is TGTGCCAGCTCACCCGTAGAAAGCAGCGAAACTGAAGCTTTCTTT.

The chain employs TRBV3-1 (or the pseudogene TRBV3-2) and TRBJ2-1; the match to TRBD1 covers 7 bases. This CDR3 is 17 amino acids long. The germline CDR1 and CDR2 sequences are LGHDT and YNNKEL (reference sequence). V lost 1 base and J lost 4; bases outside the gene matches: 10. This CDR3 is CASSQGRDGTAYNEQFF. The CDR3 nucleotides are TGTGCCAGCAGCCAAGGAAGAGACGGGACAGCTTACAATGAGCAGTTCTTC.

This clone appeared once. The rearrangement links TRBV29-1 to TRBJ2-7; 8 bases align to TRBD1. This CDR3 spans 15 amino acids. The germline CDR1 and CDR2 sequences are SQVTM and ANQGSEA. With 5 bases clipped from V and 3 bases from J, the junction kept 12 bases outside the gene matches. The CDR3 protein is CSVTMGQASLYEQYF. DNA for the CDR3: TGCAGCGTTACAATGGGACAGGCGAGCCTCTACGAGCAGTACTTC.

The chain links TRBV5-4 to TRBJ2-2; D is unclear. The CDR3 has 15 residues. CDR1 is SGHNT, CDR2 YYREEE, per germline (reference sequence). Between the trimmed V and J ends, which lost 3 bases and 6 bases, there was a span of 15 bases. The CDR3 here is CASSWNPRGPGELFF. The CDR3 nucleotides read TGTGCCAGCAGCTGGAACCCCCGAGGCCCCGGGGAGCTGTTTTTT.